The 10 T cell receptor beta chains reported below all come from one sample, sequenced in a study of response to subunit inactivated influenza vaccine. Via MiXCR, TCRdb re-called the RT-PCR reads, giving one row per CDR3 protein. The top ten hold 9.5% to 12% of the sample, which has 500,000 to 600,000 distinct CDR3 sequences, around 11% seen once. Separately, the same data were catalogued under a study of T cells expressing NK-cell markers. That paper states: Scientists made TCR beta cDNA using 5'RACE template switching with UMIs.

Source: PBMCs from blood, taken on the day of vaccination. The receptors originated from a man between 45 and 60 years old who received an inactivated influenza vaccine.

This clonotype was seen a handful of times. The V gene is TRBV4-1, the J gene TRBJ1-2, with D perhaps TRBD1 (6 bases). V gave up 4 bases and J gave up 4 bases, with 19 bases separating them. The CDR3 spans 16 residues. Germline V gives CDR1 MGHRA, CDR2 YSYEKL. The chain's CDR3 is CASSPGITGMGYGYTF. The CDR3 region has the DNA TGCGCCAGCAGCCCAGGGATTACAGGGATGGGCTATGGCTACACCTTC.

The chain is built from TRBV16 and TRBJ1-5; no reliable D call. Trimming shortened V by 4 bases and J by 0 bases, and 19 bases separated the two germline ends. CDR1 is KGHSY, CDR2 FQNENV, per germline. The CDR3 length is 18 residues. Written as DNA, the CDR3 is TGTGCCAGCAGCCCGGGAGGAGGGAAGTTCTATAGCAATCAGCCCCAGCATTTT. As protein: CASSPGGGKFYSNQPQHF.

The CDR3 DNA reads as TGTGCCAGCAGCAAACTCTCTTCCTACACCGCCCCGGACATGGAGACCCAGTACTTC. Translating it yields CASSKLSSYTAPDMETQYF. The rearrangement joins TRBV11-1 to TRBJ2-5, with D perhaps TRBD1 (5 bases). This CDR3 has 19 amino acids. Trimming took 5 bases from V and 5 from J, leaving 30 bases between them. Germline assignment: CDR1 SGHAT and CDR2 FQDESV (reference sequence).

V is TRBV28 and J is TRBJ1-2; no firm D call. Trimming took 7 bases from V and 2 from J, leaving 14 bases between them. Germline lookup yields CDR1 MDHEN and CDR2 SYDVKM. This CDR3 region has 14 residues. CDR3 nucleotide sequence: TGTGCCAGCAATACCGGGTCTTTAAACTATGGCTACACCTTC. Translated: CASNTGSLNYGYTF.

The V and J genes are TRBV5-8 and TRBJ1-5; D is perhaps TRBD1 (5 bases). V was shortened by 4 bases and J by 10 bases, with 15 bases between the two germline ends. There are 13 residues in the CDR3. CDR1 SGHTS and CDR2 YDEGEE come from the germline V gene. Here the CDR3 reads CASSLGTAHPQHF. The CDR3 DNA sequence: TGTGCCAGCAGCCTCGGGACCGCCCATCCCCAGCATTTT.

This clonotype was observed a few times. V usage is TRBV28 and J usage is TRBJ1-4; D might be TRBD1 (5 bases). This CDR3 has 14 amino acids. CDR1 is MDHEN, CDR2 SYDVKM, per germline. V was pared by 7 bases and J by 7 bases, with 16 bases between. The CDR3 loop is CASKPTGTTEKLFF. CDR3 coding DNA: TGTGCCAGCAAACCCACCGGGACGACTGAAAAACTGTTTTTT.

CDR3 in amino acids: CSARGTGGFGSPLHF. The CDR3 DNA follows: TGCAGTGCTAGAGGGACAGGGGGATTTGGCTCACCCCTCCACTTT. The rearrangement joins TRBV20-1 to TRBJ1-6, with 10 bases fitting TRBD1. V gave up 1 base and J gave up 10 bases; unmatched junction bases: 7. The CDR3 length is 15 residues. Germline lookup yields CDR1 DFQATT and CDR2 SNEGSKA (reference sequence).

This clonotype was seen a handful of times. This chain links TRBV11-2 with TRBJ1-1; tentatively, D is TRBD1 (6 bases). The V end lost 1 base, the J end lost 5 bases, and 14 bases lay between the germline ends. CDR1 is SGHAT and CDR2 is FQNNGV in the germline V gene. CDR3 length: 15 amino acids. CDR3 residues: CASSLVGGTLTEAFF. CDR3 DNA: TGTGCCAGCAGCTTAGTAGGGGGAACGTTGACTGAAGCTTTCTTT.

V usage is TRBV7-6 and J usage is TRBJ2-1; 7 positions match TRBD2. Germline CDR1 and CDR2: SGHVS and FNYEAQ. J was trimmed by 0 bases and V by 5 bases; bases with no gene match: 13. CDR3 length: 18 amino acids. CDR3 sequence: CASSPNPTGGASYNEQFF. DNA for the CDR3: TGTGCCAGCAGCCCAAACCCTACGGGGGGAGCCTCCTACAATGAGCAGTTCTTC.

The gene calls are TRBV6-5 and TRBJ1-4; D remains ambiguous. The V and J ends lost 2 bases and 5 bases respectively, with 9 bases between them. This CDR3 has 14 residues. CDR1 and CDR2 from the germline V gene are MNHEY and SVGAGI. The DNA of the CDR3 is TGTGCCAGCAGTTACCGGCCTGCCAATGAAAAACTGTTTTTT. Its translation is CASSYRPANEKLFF.